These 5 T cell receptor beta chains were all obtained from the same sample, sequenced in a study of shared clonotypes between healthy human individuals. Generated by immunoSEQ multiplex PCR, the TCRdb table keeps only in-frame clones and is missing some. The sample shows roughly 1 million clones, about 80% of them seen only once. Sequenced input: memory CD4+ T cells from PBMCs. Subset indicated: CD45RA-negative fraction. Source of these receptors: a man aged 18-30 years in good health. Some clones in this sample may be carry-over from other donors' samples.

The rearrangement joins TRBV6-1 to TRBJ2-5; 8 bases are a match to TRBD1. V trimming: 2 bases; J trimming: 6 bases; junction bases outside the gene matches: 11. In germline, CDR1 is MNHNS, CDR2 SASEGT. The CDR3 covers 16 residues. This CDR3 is CASSEYRPQGAQTQYF. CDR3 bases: TGTGCCAGCAGTGAATACCGGCCGCAGGGGGCACAGACCCAGTACTTC.

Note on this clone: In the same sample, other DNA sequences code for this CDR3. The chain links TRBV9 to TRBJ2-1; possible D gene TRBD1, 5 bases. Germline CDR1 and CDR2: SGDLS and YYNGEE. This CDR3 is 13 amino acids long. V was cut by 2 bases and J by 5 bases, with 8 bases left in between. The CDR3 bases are TGTGCCAGCAGCGTTGCAGGGCACAATGAGCAGTTCTTC. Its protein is CASSVAGHNEQFF.

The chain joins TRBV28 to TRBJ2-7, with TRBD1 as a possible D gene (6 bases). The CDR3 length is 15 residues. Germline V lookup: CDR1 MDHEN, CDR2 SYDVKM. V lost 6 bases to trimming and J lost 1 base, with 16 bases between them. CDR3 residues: CASSPPTGTSYEQYF. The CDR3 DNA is TGTGCCAGCAGCCCCCCGACAGGTACTTCCTACGAGCAGTACTTC.

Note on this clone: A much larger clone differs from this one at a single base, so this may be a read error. CDR3 sequence (DNA): TGTGCCAGCAGACACTCTGGGGCCAACGTCCTGACTTTC. This gives the protein CASRHSGANVLTF. This chain links TRBV27 with TRBJ2-6; D is uncertain. V was clipped by 6 bases and J by 0 bases, with 3 bases between them. The V gene's germline CDR1 is MNHEY and CDR2 SMNVEV (reference sequence). The length of the CDR3 is 13 residues.

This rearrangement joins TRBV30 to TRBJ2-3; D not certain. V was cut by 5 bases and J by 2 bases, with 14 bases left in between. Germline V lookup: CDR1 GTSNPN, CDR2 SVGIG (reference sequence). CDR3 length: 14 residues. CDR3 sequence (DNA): TGTGCCTGGGCCCCGGGCAGACACACAGATACGCAGTATTTT. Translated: CAWAPGRHTDTQYF.